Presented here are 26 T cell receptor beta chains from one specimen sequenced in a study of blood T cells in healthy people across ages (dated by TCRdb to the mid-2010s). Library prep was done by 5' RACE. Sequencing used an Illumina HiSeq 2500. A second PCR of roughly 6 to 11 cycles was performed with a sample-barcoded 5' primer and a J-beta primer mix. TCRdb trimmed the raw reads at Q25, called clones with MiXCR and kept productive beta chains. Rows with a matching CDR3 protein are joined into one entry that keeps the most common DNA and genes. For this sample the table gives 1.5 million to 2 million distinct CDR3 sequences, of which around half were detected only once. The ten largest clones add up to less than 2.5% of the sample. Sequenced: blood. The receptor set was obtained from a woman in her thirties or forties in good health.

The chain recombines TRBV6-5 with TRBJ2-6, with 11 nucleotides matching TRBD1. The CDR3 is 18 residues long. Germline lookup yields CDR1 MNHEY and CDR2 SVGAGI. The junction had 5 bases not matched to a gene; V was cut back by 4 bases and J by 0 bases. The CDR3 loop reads CASSFWTGGHSGANVLTF. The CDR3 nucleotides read TGTGCCAGCAGTTTTTGGACAGGGGGCCACTCTGGGGCCAACGTCCTGACTTTC.

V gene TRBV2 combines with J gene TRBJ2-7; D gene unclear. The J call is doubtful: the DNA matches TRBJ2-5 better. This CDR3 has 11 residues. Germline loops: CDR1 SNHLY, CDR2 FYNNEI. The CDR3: CASSGKTTQYF. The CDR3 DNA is TGTGCCAGCAGTGGAAAAACGACCCAGTACTTC.

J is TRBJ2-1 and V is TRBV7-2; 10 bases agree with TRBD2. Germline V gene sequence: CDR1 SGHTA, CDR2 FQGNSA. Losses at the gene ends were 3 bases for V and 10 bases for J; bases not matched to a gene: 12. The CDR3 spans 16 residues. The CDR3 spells CASSFKGLAAPDEQFF. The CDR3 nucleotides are TGTGCCAGCAGCTTTAAAGGACTAGCGGCGCCAGACGAGCAGTTCTTC.

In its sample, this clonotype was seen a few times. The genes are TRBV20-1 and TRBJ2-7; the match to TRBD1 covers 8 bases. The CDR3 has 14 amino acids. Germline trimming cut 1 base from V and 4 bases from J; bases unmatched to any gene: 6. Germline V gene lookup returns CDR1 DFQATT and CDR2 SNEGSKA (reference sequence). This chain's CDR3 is CSARGQQGVYEQYF. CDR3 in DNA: TGCAGTGCTAGAGGGCAACAGGGGGTGTACGAGCAGTACTTC.

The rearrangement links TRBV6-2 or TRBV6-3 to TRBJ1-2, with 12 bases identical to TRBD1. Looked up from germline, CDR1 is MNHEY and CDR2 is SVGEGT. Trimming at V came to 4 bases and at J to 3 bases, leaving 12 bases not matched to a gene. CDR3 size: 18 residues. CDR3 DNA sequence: TGTGCCAGCAGTTCAAACCGGGACAGGGGGCGCAGCGACTATGGCTACACCTTC. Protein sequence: CASSSNRDRGRSDYGYTF.

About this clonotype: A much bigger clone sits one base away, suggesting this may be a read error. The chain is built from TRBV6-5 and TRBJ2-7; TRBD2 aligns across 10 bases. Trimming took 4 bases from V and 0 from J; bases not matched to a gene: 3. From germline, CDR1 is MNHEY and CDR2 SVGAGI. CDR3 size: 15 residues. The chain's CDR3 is CASSSGTSDSYEQYF. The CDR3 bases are TGTGCCAGCAGTTCCGGGACTAGCGACTCCTACGAGCAGTACTTC.

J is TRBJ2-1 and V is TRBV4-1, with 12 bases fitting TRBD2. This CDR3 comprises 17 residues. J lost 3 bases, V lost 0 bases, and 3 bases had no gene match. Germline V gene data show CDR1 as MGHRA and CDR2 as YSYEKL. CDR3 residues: CASSQDELAGGYNEQFF. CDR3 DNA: TGCGCCAGCAGCCAAGATGAACTAGCGGGGGGCTACAATGAGCAGTTCTTC.

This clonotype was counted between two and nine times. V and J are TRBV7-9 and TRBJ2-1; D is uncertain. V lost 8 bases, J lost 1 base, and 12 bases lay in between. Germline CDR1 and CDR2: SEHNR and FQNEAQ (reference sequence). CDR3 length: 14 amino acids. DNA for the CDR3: TGTGCCAGCCTACCCCCGGAATCCTACAATGAGCAGTTCTTC. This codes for CASLPPESYNEQFF.

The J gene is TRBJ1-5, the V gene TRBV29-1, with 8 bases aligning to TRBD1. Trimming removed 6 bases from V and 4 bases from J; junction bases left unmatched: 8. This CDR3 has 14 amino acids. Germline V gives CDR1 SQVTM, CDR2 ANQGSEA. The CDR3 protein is CSVSAGGANQPQHF. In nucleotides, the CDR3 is TGCAGCGTATCGGCAGGGGGCGCGAATCAGCCCCAGCATTTT.

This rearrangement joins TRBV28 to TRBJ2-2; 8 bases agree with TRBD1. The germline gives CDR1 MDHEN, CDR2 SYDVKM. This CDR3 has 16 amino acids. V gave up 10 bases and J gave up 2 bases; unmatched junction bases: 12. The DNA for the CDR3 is TGTGCCACCAGGACAGGGATAATGGGAAACACCGGGGAGCTGTTTTTT. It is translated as CATRTGIMGNTGELFF.

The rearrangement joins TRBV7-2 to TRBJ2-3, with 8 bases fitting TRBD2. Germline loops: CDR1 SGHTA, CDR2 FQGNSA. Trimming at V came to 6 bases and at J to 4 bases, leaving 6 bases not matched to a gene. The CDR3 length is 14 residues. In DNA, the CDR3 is TGTGCCAGCAGTGGGGGACTAGTACCAGATACGCAGTATTTT. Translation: CASSGGLVPDTQYF.

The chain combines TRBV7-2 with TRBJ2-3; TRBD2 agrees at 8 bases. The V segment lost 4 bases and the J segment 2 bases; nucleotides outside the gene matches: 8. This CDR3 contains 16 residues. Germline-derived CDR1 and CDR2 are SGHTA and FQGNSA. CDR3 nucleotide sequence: TGTGCCAGCAGCTCTCCAACTAGCGGTCTCACAGATACGCAGTATTTT. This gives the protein CASSSPTSGLTDTQYF.

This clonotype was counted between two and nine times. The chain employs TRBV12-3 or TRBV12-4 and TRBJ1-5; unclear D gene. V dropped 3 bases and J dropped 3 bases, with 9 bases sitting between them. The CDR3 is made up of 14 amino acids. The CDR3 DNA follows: TGTGCCAGCAGTTTCCGGTCCTTCAATCAGCCCCAGCATTTT. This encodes CASSFRSFNQPQHF.

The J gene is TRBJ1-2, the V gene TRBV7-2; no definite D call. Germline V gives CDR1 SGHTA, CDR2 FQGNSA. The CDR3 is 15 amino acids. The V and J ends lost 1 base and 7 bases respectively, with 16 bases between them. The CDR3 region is CASSLVGVGRPGYTF. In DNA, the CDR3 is TGTGCCAGCAGCTTAGTTGGGGTAGGGCGCCCTGGCTACACCTTC.

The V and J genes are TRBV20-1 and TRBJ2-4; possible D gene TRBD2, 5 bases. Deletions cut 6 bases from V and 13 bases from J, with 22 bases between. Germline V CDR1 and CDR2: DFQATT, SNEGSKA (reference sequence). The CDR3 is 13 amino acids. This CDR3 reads CSASREKTHAQYF. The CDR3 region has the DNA TGCAGTGCCAGCCGGGAAAAAACGCACGCCCAGTACTTC.

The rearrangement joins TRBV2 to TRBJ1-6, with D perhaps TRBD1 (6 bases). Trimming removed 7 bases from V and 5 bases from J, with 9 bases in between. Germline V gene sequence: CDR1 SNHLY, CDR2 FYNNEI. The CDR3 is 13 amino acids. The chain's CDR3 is CASKRTDNSPLHF. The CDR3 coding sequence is TGTGCCAGCAAAAGGACAGATAATTCACCCCTCCACTTT.

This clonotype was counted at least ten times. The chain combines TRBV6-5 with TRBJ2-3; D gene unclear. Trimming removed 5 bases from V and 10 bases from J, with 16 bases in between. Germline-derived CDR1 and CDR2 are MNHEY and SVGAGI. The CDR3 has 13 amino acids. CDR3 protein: CASSPRNLLAQYF. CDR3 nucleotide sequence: TGTGCCAGCAGTCCACGGAACTTGTTGGCGCAGTATTTT.

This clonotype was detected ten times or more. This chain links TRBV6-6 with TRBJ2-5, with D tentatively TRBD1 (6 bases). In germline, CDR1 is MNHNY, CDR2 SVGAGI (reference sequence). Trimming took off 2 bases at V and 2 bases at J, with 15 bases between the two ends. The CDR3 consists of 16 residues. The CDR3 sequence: CASSYDRAQGQETQYF. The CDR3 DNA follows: TGTGCCAGCAGTTACGATCGGGCGCAGGGGCAAGAGACCCAGTACTTC.

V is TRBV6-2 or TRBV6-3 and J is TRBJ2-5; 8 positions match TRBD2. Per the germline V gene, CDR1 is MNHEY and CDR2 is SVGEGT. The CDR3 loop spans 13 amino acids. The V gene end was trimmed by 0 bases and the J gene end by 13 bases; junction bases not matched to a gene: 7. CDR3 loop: CASSYSGTSDRYF. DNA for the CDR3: TGTGCCAGCAGTTACTCGGGGACTAGTGATCGGTACTTC.

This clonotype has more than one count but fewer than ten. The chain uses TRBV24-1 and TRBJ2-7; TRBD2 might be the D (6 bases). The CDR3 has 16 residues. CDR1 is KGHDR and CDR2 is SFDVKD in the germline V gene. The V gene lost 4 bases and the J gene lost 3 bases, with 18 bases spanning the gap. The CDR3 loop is CATSDFAGTLGYEQYF. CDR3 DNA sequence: TGTGCCACCAGTGACTTCGCCGGGACTCTCGGCTACGAGCAGTACTTC.

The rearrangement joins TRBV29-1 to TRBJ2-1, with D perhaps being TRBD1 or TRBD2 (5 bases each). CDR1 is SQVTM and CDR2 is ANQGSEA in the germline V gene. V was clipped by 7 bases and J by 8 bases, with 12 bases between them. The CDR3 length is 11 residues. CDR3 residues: CSGGDRDEQFF. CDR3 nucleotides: TGCAGCGGAGGGGATCGGGATGAGCAGTTCTTC.

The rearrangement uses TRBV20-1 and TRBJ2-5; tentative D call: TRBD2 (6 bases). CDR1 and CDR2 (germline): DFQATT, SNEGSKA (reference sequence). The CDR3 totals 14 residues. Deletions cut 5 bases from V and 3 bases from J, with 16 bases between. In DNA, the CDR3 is TGCAGTGCTGCCACCGCCCGGGGGAAAGAGACCCAGTACTTC. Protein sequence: CSAATARGKETQYF.

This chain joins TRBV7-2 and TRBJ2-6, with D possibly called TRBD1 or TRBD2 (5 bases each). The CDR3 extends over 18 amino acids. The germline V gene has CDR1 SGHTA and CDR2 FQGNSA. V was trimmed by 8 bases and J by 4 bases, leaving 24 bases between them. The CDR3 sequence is CASLGETACRRGANVLTF. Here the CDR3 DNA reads TGTGCCAGCCTGGGGGAGACTGCCTGTCGAAGGGGGGCCAACGTCCTGACTTTC. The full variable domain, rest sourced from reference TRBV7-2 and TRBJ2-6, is GAGVSQSPSNKVTEKGKDVELRCDPISGHTALYWYRQSLGQGLEFLIYFQGNSAPDKSGLPSDRFSAERTGGSVSTLTIQRTQQEDSAVYLCASLGETACRRGANVLTFGAGSRLTVL.

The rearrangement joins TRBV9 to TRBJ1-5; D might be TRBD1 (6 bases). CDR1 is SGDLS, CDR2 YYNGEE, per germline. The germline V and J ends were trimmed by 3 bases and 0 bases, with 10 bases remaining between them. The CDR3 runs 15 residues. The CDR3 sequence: CASSAQGNSNQPQHF. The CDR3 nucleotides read TGTGCCAGCAGCGCCCAGGGGAATAGCAATCAGCCCCAGCATTTT.

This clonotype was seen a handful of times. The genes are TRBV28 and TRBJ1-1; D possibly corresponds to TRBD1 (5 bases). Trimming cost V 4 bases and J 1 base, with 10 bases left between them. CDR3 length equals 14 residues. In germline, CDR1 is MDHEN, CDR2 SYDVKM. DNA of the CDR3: TGTGCCAGCAGTTGGACGGGGGAGAACACTGAAGCTTTCTTT. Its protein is CASSWTGENTEAFF.

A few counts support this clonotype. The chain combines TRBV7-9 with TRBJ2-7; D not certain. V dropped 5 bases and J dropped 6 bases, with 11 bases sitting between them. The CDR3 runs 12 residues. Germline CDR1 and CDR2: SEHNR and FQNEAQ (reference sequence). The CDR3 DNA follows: TGTGCCAGCAGCATTAGCATGGGCGAGCAGTACTTC. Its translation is CASSISMGEQYF. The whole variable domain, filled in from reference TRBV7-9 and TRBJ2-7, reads DTGVSQNPRHKITKRGQNVTFRCDPISEHNRLYWYRQTLGQGPEFLTYFQNEAQLEKSRLLSDRFSAERPKGSFSTLEIQRTEQGDSAMYLCASSISMGEQYFGPGTRLTVT.